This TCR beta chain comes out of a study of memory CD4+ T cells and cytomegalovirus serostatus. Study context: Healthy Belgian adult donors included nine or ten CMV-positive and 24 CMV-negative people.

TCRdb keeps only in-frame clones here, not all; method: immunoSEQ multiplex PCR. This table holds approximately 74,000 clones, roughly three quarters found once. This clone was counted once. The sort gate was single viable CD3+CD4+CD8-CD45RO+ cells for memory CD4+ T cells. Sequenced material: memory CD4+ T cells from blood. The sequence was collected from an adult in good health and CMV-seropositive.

CDR3 amino acids: CASSYLGSSPLHF. CDR3 in DNA: TGTGCCAGCAGTTACTTGGGGAGTTCACCCCTCCACTTT. This rearrangement joins TRBV6-5 to TRBJ1-6; D not certain. Between the trimmed V and J ends, which lost 1 base and 9 bases, there was a span of 7 bases. The V gene's germline CDR1 is MNHEY and CDR2 SVGAGI. The CDR3 spans 13 residues.